This entry concerns a single TCR beta chain. The antigen remains unidentified. The data stem from a study of CD8+ T cells in alopecia areata. General study points: TCR sharing was clearer in mice than between patients, perhaps partly owing to patient HLA diversity.

Regarding treatment: oral pan-JAK inhibitor, 5-10 mg twice daily. Germline V CDR1 and CDR2: LGHNA, YSLEER. The CDR3 runs 15 residues. Deletions cut 0 bases from V and 0 bases from J, with 9 bases between. TCR sequencing used cDNA made by reverse transcription of extracted RNA. This table comes from immunoSEQ multiplex PCR, and its TCRdb copy is limited to in-frame clones, with some not included. The sample lists some 210,000 clones; roughly 66% were seen once. This chain links TRBV4-3 with TRBJ2-7; tentatively, D is TRBD1 or TRBD2 (5 bases each). The material sequenced was CD4+ T cells sorted from blood, taken around week 44, from a patient treated with tofacitinib. The sequence came from a human donor with alopecia areata. The chain's CDR3 is CASSQDGADSYEQYF. CDR3 DNA: TGCGCCAGCAGCCAAGACGGGGCTGACTCCTACGAGCAGTACTTC.